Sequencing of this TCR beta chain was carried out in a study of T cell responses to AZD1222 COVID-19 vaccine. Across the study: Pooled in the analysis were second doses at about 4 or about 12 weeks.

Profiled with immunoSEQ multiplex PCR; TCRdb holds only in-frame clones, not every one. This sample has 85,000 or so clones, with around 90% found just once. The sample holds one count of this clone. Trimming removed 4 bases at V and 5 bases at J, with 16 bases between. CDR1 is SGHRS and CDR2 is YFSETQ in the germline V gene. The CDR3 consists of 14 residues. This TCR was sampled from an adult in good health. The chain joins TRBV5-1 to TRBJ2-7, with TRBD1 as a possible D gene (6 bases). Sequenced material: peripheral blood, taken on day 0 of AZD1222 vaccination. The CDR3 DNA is TGCGCCAGCAGCAGGGCCGGACAGTCCGACGAGCAGTACTTC. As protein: CASSRAGQSDEQYF.